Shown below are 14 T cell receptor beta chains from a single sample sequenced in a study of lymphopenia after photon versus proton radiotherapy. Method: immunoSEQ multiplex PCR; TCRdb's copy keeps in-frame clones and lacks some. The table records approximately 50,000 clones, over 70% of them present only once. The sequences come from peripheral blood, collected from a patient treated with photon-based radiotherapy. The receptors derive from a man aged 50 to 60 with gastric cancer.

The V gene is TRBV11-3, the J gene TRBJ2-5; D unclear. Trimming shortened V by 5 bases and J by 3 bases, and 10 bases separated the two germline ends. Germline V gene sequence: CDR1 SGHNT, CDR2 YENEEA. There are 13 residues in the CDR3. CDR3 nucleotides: TGTGCCAGCAGCGTCTCCGGCGAAGAGACCCAGTACTTC. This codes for CASSVSGEETQYF.

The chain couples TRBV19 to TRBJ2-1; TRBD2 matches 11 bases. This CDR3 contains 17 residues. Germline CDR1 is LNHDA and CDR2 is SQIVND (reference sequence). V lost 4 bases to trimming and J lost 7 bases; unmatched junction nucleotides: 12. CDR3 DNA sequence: TGTGCCAGTAGTAATATCCTTAGGACTAGCGGGCAGAATGAGCAGTTCTTC. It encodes CASSNILRTSGQNEQFF.

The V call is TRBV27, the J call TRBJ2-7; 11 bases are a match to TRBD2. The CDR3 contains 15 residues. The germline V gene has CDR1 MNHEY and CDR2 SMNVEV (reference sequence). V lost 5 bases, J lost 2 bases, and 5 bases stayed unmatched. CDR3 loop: CASSPTSGRTYEQYF. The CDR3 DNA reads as TGTGCCAGCAGTCCCACTAGCGGGAGAACCTACGAGCAGTACTTC.

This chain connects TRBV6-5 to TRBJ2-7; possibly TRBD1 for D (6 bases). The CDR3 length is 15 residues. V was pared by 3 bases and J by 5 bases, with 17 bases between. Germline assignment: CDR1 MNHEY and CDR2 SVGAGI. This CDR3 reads CASSYSPDRSHEQYF. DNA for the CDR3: TGTGCCAGCAGTTATTCCCCAGACAGGTCGCACGAGCAGTACTTC.

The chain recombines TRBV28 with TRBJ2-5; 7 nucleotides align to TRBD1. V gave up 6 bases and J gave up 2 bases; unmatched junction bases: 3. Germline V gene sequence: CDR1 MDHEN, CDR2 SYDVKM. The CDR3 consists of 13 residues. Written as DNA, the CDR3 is TGTGCCAGCAGAATACAGGGGCAAGAGACCCAGTACTTC. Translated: CASRIQGQETQYF.

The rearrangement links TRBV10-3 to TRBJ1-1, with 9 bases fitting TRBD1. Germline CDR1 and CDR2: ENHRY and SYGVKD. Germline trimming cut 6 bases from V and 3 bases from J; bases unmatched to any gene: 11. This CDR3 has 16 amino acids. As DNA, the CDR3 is TGTGCCATCAGAACCGGGACAGGGTTTCTCGACACTGAAGCTTTCTTT. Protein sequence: CAIRTGTGFLDTEAFF.

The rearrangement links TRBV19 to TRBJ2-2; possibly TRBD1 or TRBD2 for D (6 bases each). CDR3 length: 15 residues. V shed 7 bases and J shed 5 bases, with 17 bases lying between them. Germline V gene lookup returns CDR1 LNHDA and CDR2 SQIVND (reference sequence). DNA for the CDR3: TGTGCCAGTATGAGGAGGGGGGCTGGGACCGGGGAGCTGTTTTTT. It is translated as CASMRRGAGTGELFF.

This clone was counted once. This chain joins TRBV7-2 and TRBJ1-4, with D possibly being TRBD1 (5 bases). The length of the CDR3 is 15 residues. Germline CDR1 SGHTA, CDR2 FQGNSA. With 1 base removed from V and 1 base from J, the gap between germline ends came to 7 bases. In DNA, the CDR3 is TGTGCCAGCAGCTTAGTTGACAGAACTAATGAAAAACTGTTTTTT. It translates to CASSLVDRTNEKLFF.

The CDR3 region has the DNA TGTGCCAGCAGCTTGGGGCAGGGGGACTCCTACGAGCAGTACTTC. Translation: CASSLGQGDSYEQYF. V is TRBV5-5 and J is TRBJ2-7, with TRBD1 matching 7 bases. Germline-derived CDR1 and CDR2 are SGHKS and YYEKEE (reference sequence). The CDR3 is 15 amino acids. V was clipped by 0 bases and J by 0 bases; unmatched bases: 3.

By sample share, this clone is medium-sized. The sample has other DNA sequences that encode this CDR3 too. CDR3 DNA sequence: TGTGCCAGCAGCCCCTCGACTATCTCCTACAATGAGCAGTTCTTC. Translation gives CASSPSTISYNEQFF. The rearrangement links TRBV4-2 to TRBJ2-1, with D tentatively TRBD2 (5 bases). The length of the CDR3 is 15 residues. Trimming pared 4 bases from V and 0 bases from J, leaving 10 bases between. From germline, CDR1 is LGHNA and CDR2 YNFKEQ.

CDR3 coding DNA: TGTGCCAGCAGTTACTCGTCGGGTCCCTCCTACGAGCAGTACTTC. This gives the protein CASSYSSGPSYEQYF. The chain employs TRBV6-6 and TRBJ2-7; the D is unclear. Germline CDR1 is MNHNY and CDR2 is SVGAGI (reference sequence). The V end lost 0 bases, the J end lost 0 bases, and 9 bases lay between the germline ends. The CDR3 has 15 amino acids.

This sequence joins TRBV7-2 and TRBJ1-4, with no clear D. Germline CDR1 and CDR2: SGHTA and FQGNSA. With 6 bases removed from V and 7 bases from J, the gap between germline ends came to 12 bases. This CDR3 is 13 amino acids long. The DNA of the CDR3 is TGTGCCAGCAGGGCCGCAGTGGGTGAAAAACTGTTTTTT. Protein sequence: CASRAAVGEKLFF.

The CDR3: CASSPISRNAEAFF. In DNA form, the CDR3 reads TGTGCCAGCTCACCAATCTCGAGGAATGCTGAAGCTTTCTTT. The V call is TRBV18, the J call TRBJ1-1; D is ambiguous. V dropped 2 bases and J dropped 6 bases, with 13 bases sitting between them. Germline V gene lookup returns CDR1 KGHSH and CDR2 LQKENI. The CDR3 loop spans 14 amino acids.

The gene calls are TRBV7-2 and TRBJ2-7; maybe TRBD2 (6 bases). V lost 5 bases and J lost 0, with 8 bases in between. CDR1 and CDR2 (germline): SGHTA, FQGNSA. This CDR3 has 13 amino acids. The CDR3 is CASSRTTSYEQYF. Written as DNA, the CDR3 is TGTGCCAGCAGCCGGACTACCTCCTACGAGCAGTACTTC.